A selection of T cell receptor beta chains follows, all from one sample in a study of T cells in localized non-small cell lung cancer. The protocol was immunoSEQ multiplex PCR, while the TCRdb copy is restricted to in-frame clones and leaves out a portion. The table lists 35,000 to 50,000 clones, 90% to 95% of them singletons. The sample in question was PBMCs, obtained before any cancer treatment. The source of these receptors is a woman aged 35 to 69 with stage II lung adenocarcinoma. The CDR3 runs from the conserved cysteine through the conserved F or W. Each record gives: J gene, V gene, clone size, CDR3 protein. Clone sizes are given selectively: once, few, many, or a class where the clone is expanded.

j_gene: TRBJ2-7; v_gene: TRBV6-1; abundance: .; CDR3aa: CASMVAGTRQYF
j_gene: TRBJ1-4; v_gene: TRBV5-6; abundance: .; CDR3aa: CASSFGGGGREKLFF
j_gene: TRBJ2-2; v_gene: TRBV19; abundance: .; CDR3aa: CASSNRDSPNTGELFF
j_gene: TRBJ1-1; v_gene: TRBV27; abundance: .; CDR3aa: CASSLSGGTEAFF
j_gene: TRBJ2-3; v_gene: TRBV19; abundance: .; CDR3aa: CASSKSQKSTDTQYF
j_gene: TRBJ2-5; v_gene: TRBV19; abundance: .; CDR3aa: CASSITTGLGETQYF
j_gene: TRBJ1-1; v_gene: TRBV5-1; abundance: once; CDR3aa: CASRAQGGNTEAFF
j_gene: TRBJ2-7; v_gene: TRBV19; abundance: .; CDR3aa: CASSIVGVSYEQYF
j_gene: TRBJ2-5; v_gene: TRBV5-1; abundance: .; CDR3aa: CASSSRGETQYF
j_gene: TRBJ1-5; v_gene: TRBV6-1; abundance: .; CDR3aa: CASRGPSFSQPQHF